Each of the 30 T cell receptor beta chains below was sequenced from the same sample in a study of vaccination effects on CD4 cells after COVID-19. Antigens of these TCRs are unknown. Before sequencing took place, the ViraFEST assay used viral peptide pools to expand antigen-specific CD4+ T cells. Subsequent to approximately 9 days of culture, CD4+ T cells were isolated. From March to December 2020, the person had a SARS-CoV-2 infection that was confirmed by PCR. Clones were sequenced by immunoSEQ multiplex PCR, and TCRdb holds only the in-frame ones, with some missing. The sample has 40,000 to 50,000 clones; about 75% are singletons. The material sequenced was CD4+ T cells from PBMCs cultured with a peptide pool, taken before COVID-19 vaccination. The receptors come from a human donor who had a prior SARS-CoV-2 infection.

The J gene is TRBJ1-6, the V gene TRBV5-1; 9 nucleotides align to TRBD1. The germline V gene encodes CDR1 SGHRS and CDR2 YFSETQ. The trim removed 0 bases at V and 7 bases at J, leaving 2 bases unmatched. CDR3 length: 15 amino acids. As DNA, the CDR3 is TGCGCCAGCAGCTTGGGGGACAGGGCGAATTCACCCCTCCACTTT. This encodes CASSLGDRANSPLHF.

The chain recombines TRBV2 with TRBJ2-3, with 11 bases aligning to TRBD2. Germline assignment: CDR1 SNHLY and CDR2 FYNNEI. With V trimmed by 1 base and J by 4 bases, 4 bases remained unmatched. The CDR3 runs to 16 residues. The CDR3 is CASSEGLAGRADTQYF. The CDR3 DNA sequence: TGTGCCAGCAGTGAAGGACTAGCGGGACGGGCAGATACGCAGTATTTT.

V gene TRBV7-3 combines with J gene TRBJ2-1; 10 positions match TRBD2. V dropped 5 bases and J dropped 1; count of bases not matched to a gene: 2. Germline-derived CDR1 and CDR2 are SGHTA and FQGTGA. CDR3 length: 15 residues. The CDR3 DNA follows: TGTGCCAGCAGCCAACTAGCGGGATCCTACAATGAGCAGTTCTTC. Its translation is CASSQLAGSYNEQFF.

V usage is TRBV15 and J usage is TRBJ2-7; D unclear. Germline V gene lookup returns CDR1 LNHNV and CDR2 YYDKDF (reference sequence). CDR3 size: 12 residues. Trimming took 1 base from V and 6 from J, leaving 7 bases between them. CDR3 protein: CATSRAHREQYF. CDR3 DNA sequence: TGTGCCACCAGCAGAGCTCATCGCGAGCAGTACTTC.

This clone was seen a few times. V is TRBV5-1 and J is TRBJ1-2; perhaps TRBD1 as D (5 bases). Germline V gene lookup returns CDR1 SGHRS and CDR2 YFSETQ. The V end lost 2 bases, the J end lost 2 bases, and 7 bases lay between the germline ends. The CDR3 loop spans 13 amino acids. Here the CDR3 reads CASSFGGNYGYTF. The CDR3 DNA sequence: TGCGCCAGCAGCTTTGGGGGAAACTATGGCTACACCTTC.

This clone turned up a few times. V gene TRBV20-1 combines with J gene TRBJ2-7; 8 bases match TRBD1. V dropped 3 bases and J dropped 6; count of bases not matched to a gene: 10. This CDR3 is 14 amino acids long. CDR1 and CDR2 from the germline V gene are DFQATT and SNEGSKA (reference sequence). CDR3 protein: CSASLGTGGREQYF. In nucleotides, the CDR3 is TGCAGTGCTAGTTTGGGAACAGGGGGGCGCGAGCAGTACTTC.

The gene calls are TRBV9 and TRBJ1-2; D possibly corresponds to TRBD1 (6 bases). This CDR3 is built from 14 residues. Germline V gives CDR1 SGDLS, CDR2 YYNGEE. V lost 0 bases and J 2 bases, leaving 8 bases between the germline ends. CDR3 sequence reads: CASSVGTENYGYTF. The CDR3 DNA is TGTGCCAGCAGCGTAGGGACAGAAAACTATGGCTACACCTTC.

In its sample, this clone was seen a few times. The CDR3 sequence: CGIKDRRLGRNSPLHF. CDR3 sequence (DNA): TGTGGGATAAAGGACAGAAGGCTTGGCAGAAATTCACCCCTCCACTTT. The V and J genes are TRBV6-6 and TRBJ1-6; D might be TRBD1 (6 bases). The CDR3 is 16 residues long. Germline values: CDR1 MNHNY, CDR2 SVGAGI (reference sequence).

This clone was seen a handful of times. For the CDR3, the DNA is TGTGCCAGCAGTGAATTGCCAGGGGGGAACACTGAAGCTTTCTTT. Its translation: CASSELPGGNTEAFF. V is TRBV2 and J is TRBJ1-1; 7 nucleotides align to TRBD1. The CDR3 has 15 amino acids. V was clipped by 2 bases and J by 1 base; unmatched bases: 4. Germline-derived CDR1 and CDR2 are SNHLY and FYNNEI.

This chain links TRBV7-9 with TRBJ2-5; TRBD2 might be the D (5 bases). The germline V and J ends were trimmed by 1 base and 4 bases, with 7 bases remaining between them. CDR1 is SEHNR, CDR2 FQNEAQ, per germline (reference sequence). The CDR3 consists of 13 residues. CDR3 region: CASSLGGLETQYF. The CDR3 bases are TGTGCCAGCAGCTTAGGAGGGTTAGAGACCCAGTACTTC. Drawing the rest from reference TRBV7-9 and TRBJ2-5, the complete variable domain is DTGVSQNPRHKITKRGQNVTFRCDPISEHNRLYWYRQTLGQGPEFLTYFQNEAQLEKSRLLSDRFSAERPKGSFSTLEIQRTEQGDSAMYLCASSLGGLETQYFGPGTRLLVL.

This clone occurred a few times. The chain carries TRBV2 and TRBJ2-5; the D gene is possibly TRBD1 (6 bases). The CDR3 length is 15 residues. Looked up from germline, CDR1 is SNHLY and CDR2 is FYNNEI. V lost 5 bases and J 5 bases, leaving 18 bases between the germline ends. The CDR3 DNA reads TGTGCCAGCAGTAAACTAACAGGGACCGTGGAGACCCAGTACTTC. It is translated as CASSKLTGTVETQYF.

The J gene is TRBJ2-7, the V gene TRBV11-2, with TRBD1 as a possible D gene (6 bases). CDR1 is SGHAT, CDR2 FQNNGV, per germline. The CDR3 has 13 amino acids. Trimming removed 5 bases at V and 3 bases at J, with 11 bases between. CDR3 DNA: TGTGCCAGCAGCCCGGACAGATTCTACGAGCAGTACTTC. Translated: CASSPDRFYEQYF.

The chain couples TRBV7-3 to TRBJ2-3; 13 nucleotides align to TRBD2. Looked up from germline, CDR1 is SGHTA and CDR2 is FQGTGA. The CDR3 loop spans 17 amino acids. The V gene end was trimmed by 4 bases and the J gene end by 4 bases; junction bases not matched to a gene: 8. CDR3 DNA: TGTGCCAGCAGCTCGAGACCGGGACTAGCGGGATCAGATACGCAGTATTTT. As protein: CASSSRPGLAGSDTQYF.

The chain uses TRBV19 and TRBJ2-7, with no clear D. V was shortened by 9 bases and J by 2 bases, with 14 bases between the two germline ends. Germline V lookup: CDR1 LNHDA, CDR2 SQIVND (reference sequence). CDR3 length equals 13 residues. CDR3 protein: CASRNPLTYEQYF. The CDR3 DNA sequence: TGTGCCAGCCGCAATCCCCTTACCTACGAGCAGTACTTC.

This rearrangement joins TRBV18 to TRBJ2-7; TRBD2 aligns across 13 bases. The CDR3 has 15 residues. Germline CDR1 KGHSH, CDR2 LQKENI. The trim removed 4 bases at V and 4 bases at J, leaving 4 bases unmatched. CDR3 in DNA: TGTGCCAGCTCACGAGGACTAGCGGGAGCATACGAGCAGTACTTC. Residues: CASSRGLAGAYEQYF.

The V gene is TRBV4-2, the J gene TRBJ2-5, with 10 bases matching TRBD2. Unmatched junction bases numbered 5, after V lost 4 bases and J lost 3 bases. Germline lookup yields CDR1 LGHNA and CDR2 YNFKEQ. This CDR3 contains 15 residues. CDR3 DNA sequence: TGTGCCAGCAGCCTTACAGGACTAGCGGAAGAGACCCAGTACTTC. Protein product: CASSLTGLAEETQYF.

The rearrangement joins TRBV6-1 to TRBJ2-4; 7 bases map to TRBD2. The germline gives CDR1 MNHNS, CDR2 SASEGT. V lost 2 bases and J lost 8; bases outside the gene matches: 3. This CDR3 is built from 13 residues. The CDR3 here is CASSEPAGDIQYF. CDR3 bases: TGTGCCAGCAGTGAACCGGCGGGGGACATTCAGTACTTC.

The V and J genes are TRBV27 and TRBJ2-1; TRBD1 might be the D (5 bases). The CDR3 loop spans 15 amino acids. CDR1 is MNHEY, CDR2 SMNVEV, per germline (reference sequence). The germline V and J ends were trimmed by 5 bases and 3 bases, with 14 bases remaining between them. The CDR3 reads CASSPRQNHYNEQFF. The DNA for the CDR3 is TGTGCCAGCAGTCCCCGACAGAATCACTACAATGAGCAGTTCTTC.

This clone was counted between two and nine times. This chain links TRBV18 with TRBJ1-2, with 9 bases lining up with TRBD1. With V trimmed by 6 bases and J by 6 bases, 11 bases remained unmatched. The CDR3 extends over 15 amino acids. Germline V gives CDR1 KGHSH, CDR2 LQKENI. CDR3 DNA sequence: TGTGCCAGCTCTCTACAGGGGGCCCCCGGAGATGGCTACACCTTC. Translating gives CASSLQGAPGDGYTF.

The chain combines TRBV7-3 with TRBJ2-3, with D unresolved. The V gene lost 2 bases and the J gene lost 4 bases, with 16 bases spanning the gap. The CDR3 loop spans 16 amino acids. CDR1 and CDR2 (germline): SGHTA, FQGTGA. CDR3 sequence (DNA): TGTGCCAGCAGCTTAGGCCTCACCCACGTCCCAGATACGCAGTATTTT. Protein: CASSLGLTHVPDTQYF.

The chain combines TRBV20-1 with TRBJ1-1, with no clear D. The CDR3 spans 11 residues. V shed 5 bases and J shed 5 bases, with 9 bases lying between them. CDR1 DFQATT and CDR2 SNEGSKA come from the germline V gene (reference sequence). The CDR3 DNA reads as TGCAGTGCTTTTCTGGGTACTGAAGCTTTCTTT. Its translation is CSAFLGTEAFF.

The chain employs TRBV10-3 and TRBJ2-1; tentative D call: TRBD2 (5 bases). V gave up 10 bases and J gave up 4 bases, with 17 bases separating them. Germline V lookup: CDR1 ENHRY, CDR2 SYGVKD. This CDR3 has 14 residues. CDR3 DNA: TGTGCCACCGATCCCGGGAACCCGTACAATGAGCAGTTCTTC. Its translation is CATDPGNPYNEQFF.

The CDR3 loop reads CASSVGGTSSYEQYF. In nucleotides, the CDR3 is TGTGCCAGCAGCGTAGGCGGGACCAGCTCCTACGAGCAGTACTTC. The rearrangement joins TRBV9 to TRBJ2-7; possible D gene TRBD2, 6 bases. In germline, CDR1 is SGDLS, CDR2 YYNGEE. Trimming left V 0 bases short and J 0 bases short, with 10 bases between. The CDR3 consists of 15 residues.

V and J are TRBV7-2 and TRBJ1-2, with 7 bases matching TRBD1. The J segment lost 4 bases and the V segment lost 5 bases, leaving 7 bases of the junction unmatched. Germline values: CDR1 SGHTA, CDR2 FQGNSA. CDR3 length equals 14 residues. The CDR3 here is CASSPDRQSYGYTF. The CDR3 coding sequence is TGTGCCAGCAGCCCGGACAGGCAGTCCTATGGCTACACCTTC. Looking up the rest from reference TRBV7-2 and TRBJ1-2 gives the full variable domain: GAGVSQSPSNKVTEKGKDVELRCDPISGHTALYWYRQSLGQGLEFLIYFQGNSAPDKSGLPSDRFSAERTGGSVSTLTIQRTQQEDSAVYLCASSPDRQSYGYTFGSGTRLTVV.

The chain employs TRBV6-5 and TRBJ2-7; perhaps TRBD2 as D (5 bases). Germline values: CDR1 MNHEY, CDR2 SVGAGI. This CDR3 region has 14 residues. V was shortened by 6 bases and J by 0 bases, with 12 bases between the two germline ends. This CDR3 is CASRRGTSSYEQYF. The DNA of the CDR3 is TGTGCCAGCAGACGGGGTACCAGCTCCTACGAGCAGTACTTC.

On this clone: Other DNA variants within this sample encode the same CDR3. The V call is TRBV7-3, the J call TRBJ1-1, with D possibly TRBD1 on 5 matching bases. CDR1 and CDR2 (germline): SGHTA, FQGTGA. The CDR3 sequence is 14 residues long. Trimming shortened V by 0 bases and J by 3 bases, and 8 bases separated the two germline ends. The CDR3 nucleotides are TGTGCCAGCAGCTTAACGGGGGGGGACACTGAAGCTTTCTTT. Its translation: CASSLTGGDTEAFF.

The V call is TRBV2, the J call TRBJ1-5; TRBD1 agrees at 7 bases. The CDR3 is made up of 13 amino acids. V lost 8 bases to trimming and J lost 1 base; unmatched junction nucleotides: 2. CDR1 and CDR2 (germline): SNHLY, FYNNEI. CDR3 bases: TGTGCCAGCTGGGACAGCAGCAATCAGCCCCAGCATTTT. Its protein product is CASWDSSNQPQHF.

This clone was observed a few times. The chain has TRBV14 and TRBJ2-2; D unclear. Germline V gene lookup returns CDR1 SGHDN and CDR2 FVKESK. This CDR3 has 16 amino acids. The V end lost 0 bases, the J end lost 4 bases, and 12 bases lay between the germline ends. The CDR3 DNA sequence: TGTGCCAGCAGCCAAGAACCGTATTATGTCACCGGGGAGCTGTTTTTT. It codes for CASSQEPYYVTGELFF.

This sequence joins TRBV7-2 and TRBJ2-7; no firm D call. The ends were cut back, 1 base at V and 2 bases at J, with 12 bases in the middle. The CDR3 has 15 amino acids. CDR1 and CDR2 from the germline V gene are SGHTA and FQGNSA. The DNA for the CDR3 is TGTGCCAGCAGCTTAGGTCCAGGTTTCGCCTACGAGCAGTACTTC. Protein sequence: CASSLGPGFAYEQYF.

J is TRBJ2-5 and V is TRBV7-2; D perhaps matches TRBD2 (5 bases). CDR1 is SGHTA and CDR2 is FQGNSA in the germline V gene. Deletions cut 4 bases from V and 2 bases from J, with 23 bases between. The CDR3 spans 18 residues. The CDR3 protein is CASSSPFPVRLPQETQYF. CDR3 bases: TGTGCCAGCAGCTCTCCCTTTCCAGTTCGACTACCTCAAGAGACCCAGTACTTC.